This record looks at one T cell receptor beta chain sequence and its context. As yet, its antigen is unknown. Trimming removed 5 bases at V and 4 bases at J, with 15 bases between. The CDR3 loop spans 14 amino acids. Germline loops: CDR1 MDHEN, CDR2 SYDVKM. These data are taken from a study of cytomegalovirus exposure and HLA in healthy donors. Study results and limitations: Later analysis revealed greater clonal expansion in HLA-associated TCR beta chains than in equally common others. The majority of CMV-associated TCR beta chains were reported as apparently HLA-restricted in a later analysis. The authors listed 150 to 200 TCR beta chains as cytomegalovirus-associated.

The PCR was carried out with 60 Vbeta primers and 13 Jbeta primers. The method was immunoSEQ multiplex PCR; TCRdb's version includes in-frame clones alone and lacks a portion of them. The table records 140,000 to 150,000 clones, 79% of them present only once. The TCR was taken from a woman between 40 and 50 years old in good health and CMV-seropositive. The specimen sequenced was PBMCs. The chain has TRBV28 and TRBJ2-7, with D possibly TRBD1 on 6 matching bases. The CDR3 region is CASSPGHPLYEQYF. In DNA form, the CDR3 reads TGTGCCAGCAGTCCGGGACACCCCTTATACGAGCAGTACTTC. The variable domain in full, with the rest retrieved from reference TRBV28 and TRBJ2-7, is DVKVTQSSRYLVKRTGEKVFLECVQDMDHENMFWYRQDPGLGLRLIYFSYDVKMKEKGDIPEGYSVSREKKERFSLILESASTNQTSMYLCASSPGHPLYEQYFGPGTRLTVT.